This note documents a single T cell receptor (beta chain) sequence. The data stem from a study of cytotoxic CD8 clonotypes in ibrutinib-treated CLL. V shed 4 bases, J shed 0 bases, and the junction held 4 bases outside the gene matches. The germline V gene encodes CDR1 KGHSH and CDR2 LQKENI. The CDR3 totals 16 residues. Sequencing was designed to attain a depth spanning 1 in 200,000 to 1 in 1 million T cells. Clones were read by immunoSEQ multiplex PCR, and TCRdb kept only the in-frame ones, dropping some. The sample yields fewer than 400,000 clones, roughly two thirds seen once. This chain uses TRBV18 with TRBJ2-3, with 10 positions matching TRBD2. Sequences were derived from PBMCs, sampled after 36 months of ibrutinib treatment. The clonotype originates from a human donor with chronic lymphocytic leukemia. The CDR3 DNA is TGTGCCAGCTCACTCCTAGCGGGAGTTAGCACAGATACGCAGTATTTT. It translates to CASSLLAGVSTDTQYF.